This note documents a single TCR beta chain sequence. This sample stems from a study of shared clonotypes between healthy human individuals. Assay used: immunoSEQ multiplex PCR; TCRdb lists only in-frame clones, some missing. The repertoire holds about 2.2 million clones, over 85% seen once, with over 1.5% in the top ten. Between the trimmed V and J ends, which lost 1 base and 8 bases, there was a span of 18 bases. CDR1 is LGHNA, CDR2 YNFKEQ, per germline. This CDR3 is 16 amino acids long. Terminally differentiated effector memory CD45RA+ cells were left out of the naive CD8 fraction, which was CD45RO-negative and positively selected for CCR7.

The chain joins TRBV4-2 to TRBJ2-1; tentatively, D is TRBD1 (7 bases). Sequencing was carried out using naive CD8+ T cells from PBMCs. This TCR came from a man aged 18 to 29 in good health. Some clones in this sample may be carry-over from other donors' samples. The CDR3 sequence: CASSQGVEGAMDEQFF. As DNA, the CDR3 is TGTGCCAGCAGCCAAGGGGTGGAGGGGGCAATGGATGAGCAGTTCTTC.